The 8 T cell receptor beta chains below were found in one sample sequenced in a study of blood T cell repertoires in COVID-19. Libraries were prepared by immunoSEQ multiplex PCR; TCRdb keeps only in-frame clonotypes and omits some of them. Among roughly 230,000 clones listed, approximately 84% were seen once. Sequenced input: peripheral blood. The receptors were gathered from a man aged 50-60 years with acute or convalescent COVID-19.

DNA of the CDR3: TGCGCCAGCAGCCAAGTGGGGGCGCGGTATGGCTACACCTTC. Residues: CASSQVGARYGYTF. This chain uses TRBV4-1 with TRBJ1-2, with D tentatively TRBD1 (6 bases). The CDR3 sequence is 14 residues long. CDR1 MGHRA and CDR2 YSYEKL come from the germline V gene. Trimming left V 1 base short and J 5 bases short, with 11 bases between.

The V call is TRBV10-3, the J call TRBJ2-7; 10 bases are shared with TRBD2. The CDR3 consists of 14 residues. Germline V CDR1 and CDR2: ENHRY, SYGVKD. After removal of 9 bases from V and 6 bases from J, the junction contained 11 bases not matched to a gene. This chain's CDR3 is CAIVAGGVGGEQYF. Written as DNA, the CDR3 is TGTGCCATAGTAGCGGGAGGCGTTGGAGGCGAGCAGTACTTC.

The chain couples TRBV6-1 to TRBJ1-1; no clear D. Trimming took off 3 bases at V and 7 bases at J, with 9 bases between the two ends. Germline CDR1 is MNHNS and CDR2 is SASEGT. The CDR3 is made up of 12 amino acids. CDR3 loop: CASSEDGLEAFF. For the CDR3, the DNA is TGTGCCAGCAGTGAGGACGGACTTGAAGCTTTCTTT.

The chain is built from TRBV9 and TRBJ1-2; 10 bases align to TRBD1. Per the germline V gene, CDR1 is SGDLS and CDR2 is YYNGEE. The CDR3 is 15 residues long. The junction had 9 bases not matched to a gene; V was cut back by 2 bases and J by 8 bases. CDR3 in amino acids: CASSVPGQGFKGYTF. In nucleotides, the CDR3 is TGTGCCAGCAGCGTCCCGGGACAGGGGTTTAAAGGCTACACCTTC.

The chain has TRBV4-1 and TRBJ2-1; a possible D gene is TRBD2 (5 bases). Germline CDR1 is MGHRA and CDR2 is YSYEKL. Trimming removed 6 bases at V and 5 bases at J, with 17 bases between. This CDR3 spans 15 amino acids. The CDR3 protein is CASRSGLARHNEQFF. Written as DNA, the CDR3 is TGCGCCAGCAGATCCGGACTCGCGCGGCACAATGAGCAGTTCTTC.

The J gene is TRBJ1-2, the V gene TRBV11-2, with 7 bases that match TRBD1. V lost 1 base to trimming and J lost 5 bases; unmatched junction nucleotides: 7. The CDR3 has 15 amino acids. The germline gives CDR1 SGHAT, CDR2 FQNNGV. The chain's CDR3 is CASSLAGTETYGYTF. For the CDR3, the DNA is TGTGCCAGCAGCTTAGCCGGGACAGAGACATATGGCTACACCTTC.

The V gene is TRBV18, the J gene TRBJ2-5, with D possibly TRBD1 on 5 matching bases. This CDR3 spans 14 amino acids. Germline V gives CDR1 KGHSH, CDR2 LQKENI. V dropped 4 bases and J dropped 1 base, with 10 bases sitting between them. The DNA for the CDR3 is TGTGCCAGCTCACTTCGACAGCTCCAAGAGACCCAGTACTTC. Translated, it gives CASSLRQLQETQYF.

The chain joins TRBV19 to TRBJ2-6; 9 positions agree with TRBD1. The germline gives CDR1 LNHDA, CDR2 SQIVND (reference sequence). The trim removed 4 bases at V and 2 bases at J, leaving 15 bases unmatched. The CDR3 runs 20 residues. CDR3 in DNA: TGTGCCAGTAGTAATTATCCCGGGACAGGGCGGGGGACTGGGGCCAACGTCCTGACTTTC. This codes for CASSNYPGTGRGTGANVLTF.